This T cell receptor (beta chain) was recovered during a study of T cell responses to AZD1222 COVID-19 vaccine. Germline CDR1 is SGHAT and CDR2 is FQNNGV. The CDR3 runs 17 residues. V lost 1 base, J lost 7 bases, and 19 bases lay in between. Clones were read by immunoSEQ multiplex PCR, and TCRdb kept only the in-frame ones, dropping some. The repertoire has 80,000 to 100,000 clones, roughly 91% of them found once; the top ten carry around 2.8%. The origin of this receptor is an adult in good health. The sequencing used peripheral blood, collected on day 0 of MenACWY control vaccination. V is TRBV11-2 and J is TRBJ1-4; weak D call: TRBD1 (5 bases). The CDR3 protein is CASSLARRGLEGEKLFF. The CDR3 coding sequence is TGTGCCAGCAGCTTAGCCCGACGGGGGTTGGAGGGTGAAAAACTGTTTTTT.